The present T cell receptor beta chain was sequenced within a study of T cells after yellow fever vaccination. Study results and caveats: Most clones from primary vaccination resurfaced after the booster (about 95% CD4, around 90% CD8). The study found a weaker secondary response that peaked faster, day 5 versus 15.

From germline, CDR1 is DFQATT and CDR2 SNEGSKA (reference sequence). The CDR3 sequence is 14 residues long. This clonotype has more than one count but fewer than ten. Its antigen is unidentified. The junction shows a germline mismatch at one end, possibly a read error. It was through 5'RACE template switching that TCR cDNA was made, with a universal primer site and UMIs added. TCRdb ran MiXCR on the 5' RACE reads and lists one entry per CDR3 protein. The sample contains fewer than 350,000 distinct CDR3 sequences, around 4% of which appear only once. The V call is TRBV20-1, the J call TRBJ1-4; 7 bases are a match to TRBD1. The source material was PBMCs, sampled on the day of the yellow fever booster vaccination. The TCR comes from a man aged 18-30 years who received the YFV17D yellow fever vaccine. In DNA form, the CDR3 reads TGCAGTGCCCAAATGGCAGGGGGATATGAAGAACTGTTTTTT. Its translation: CSAQMAGGYEELFF.